This is a list of T cell receptor beta chains from one sample in a study of T cells in Graves' hyperthyroidism and ophthalmopathy. TCRdb independently ran MiXCR on the multiplex PCR reads; one entry per CDR3 protein. The sample comprises approximately 400,000 distinct CDR3 sequences, roughly 13% of which are singletons, and 25% to 30% rests with the top ten. The sample taken for sequencing was blood. Every receptor here comes from a man between 45 and 60 years old with Graves' ophthalmopathy. The CDR3 runs from the conserved cysteine through the conserved F or W. D genes are given only for firm matches. Some rows have no size entry. The others give once, few or many, or a class for an expanded clone.

TRBV7-9	TRBJ2-1	TRBD2	many	TGTGCCATGCTGACTAGCGTAGACAATGAGCAGTTCTTC	CAMLTSVDNEQFF
TRBV2	TRBJ2-5	TRBD1	-	TGTGCCAGAGGGGGCAGGAGGAATTGGGAGACCCAGTACTTC	CARGGRRNWETQYF
TRBV29-1	TRBJ1-4	-	many	TGCAGCGCCAAGAGAGCGGGGCCTAATGAAAAACTGTTTTTT	CSAKRAGPNEKLFF
TRBV20-1	TRBJ2-1	-	many	TGCAGTGCTAGAGCAACGAGGAGCTCCTACAATGAGCAGTTCTTC	CSARATRSSYNEQFF
TRBV5-1	TRBJ2-2	TRBD2	many	TGCGCCAGCAGCGGGGGACTAGCGGGTATAAACACCGGGGAGCTGTTTTTT	CASSGGLAGINTGELFF
TRBV6-5	TRBJ2-3	-	many	TGTGCCAGCAGTTACTCTGGGACTAGCACAGATACGCAGTATTTT	CASSYSGTSTDTQYF
TRBV11-2	TRBJ2-1	-	many	TGTGCCAGCAGCCTCCCGCTTCAACAGGGAGGACGGTTCTTC	CASSLPLQQGGRFF
TRBV11-2	TRBJ2-1	-	many	TGTGCCAGCAGCTTACAGGGGATCTCCTACAATGAGCAGTTCTTC	CASSLQGISYNEQFF
TRBV10-3	TRBJ2-5	TRBD2	few	TGTGCCATCTCGTCGGGAGCGGGAGCGGGAACAAAAGAGACCCAGTACTTC	CAISSGAGAGTKETQYF
TRBV5-1	TRBJ2-3	-	many	TGCGCCAGCAAGTCCGTACTAGGAACAGATACGCAGTATTTT	CASKSVLGTDTQYF
TRBV19	TRBJ1-1	-	-	TGTGCCACGTCAAAGGGGCAGAACACTGAAGCTTTCTTT	CATSKGQNTEAFF
TRBV27	TRBJ1-2	TRBD1	many	TGTGCCAGCAGTGGGGACAGGGGGCAAGGTGGCTACACCTTC	CASSGDRGQGGYTF
TRBV27	TRBJ2-2	TRBD2	few	TGTGCCAGCAGTCCCAGGTTAGCGGGAGGGACCACCGGGGAGCTGTTTTTT	CASSPRLAGGTTGELFF
TRBV3-1	TRBJ2-3	-	many	TGTGCCAGCAGCCCCGGGGGCCTCACCCAGACAGATACGCAGTATTTT	CASSPGGLTQTDTQYF
TRBV27	TRBJ1-6	-	-	TGTGCCAGCCGACCTGACGGGAGGTATTCACCCCTCCACTTT	CASRPDGRYSPLHF
TRBV29-1	TRBJ2-1	-	many	TGCAGCGTACGAACTCAGGCCGGGACTGACAATGAGCAGTTCTTC	CSVRTQAGTDNEQFF
TRBV13	TRBJ2-1	TRBD2	-	TGTGCCAGCAGCTTAGCACTAGCGGGAGCCGGGAATGAGCAGTTCTTC	CASSLALAGAGNEQFF
TRBV28	TRBJ2-1	TRBD2	many	TGTGCCAGCTCGACTAGCGGGAGAAATGAGCAGTTCTTC	CASSTSGRNEQFF
TRBV11-3	TRBJ1-1	TRBD1	many	TGTGCCAGCAGCCCCCGGACAGGCACTGAAGCTTTCTTT	CASSPRTGTEAFF
TRBV10-2	TRBJ1-5	-	-	TGCGCCAGCAGTGTTGGGGGAGGCAATCAGCCCCAGCATTTT	CASSVGGGNQPQHF
TRBV7-2	TRBJ1-5	-	many	TGTGCCAGCAGCTTAGGGGGGGCTGCCCAGCCCCAGCATTTT	CASSLGGAAQPQHF
TRBV11-2	TRBJ2-5	TRBD2	many	TGTGCCAGCAGCTTAACCCGACTAGCGGGAGGGAAAGAGACCCAGTACTTC	CASSLTRLAGGKETQYF
TRBV20-1	TRBJ2-7	-	many	TGCAGAAACCGGCACTACGAGCAGTACTTC	CRNRHYEQYF
TRBV3-1	TRBJ2-3	TRBD2	many	TGTGCCAGCAGCCAAGGGACTAGCGGGAGGGCCTCCACAGATACGCAGTATTTT	CASSQGTSGRASTDTQYF
TRBV19	TRBJ1-1	-	many	TGTGCCAGTAGTCCAAAGGACTACCCGGGGAGGACTGAAGCTTTCTTT	CASSPKDYPGRTEAFF
TRBV20-1	TRBJ2-7	TRBD2	few	TGCAGTGCTAGAGTGGGTAGCGGGAGGGACGAGCAGTACTTC	CSARVGSGRDEQYF
TRBV7-2	TRBJ1-4	-	many	TGTGCCAGCAGCCGAGGGGGGCTGGGTGAAAAACTGTTTTTT	CASSRGGLGEKLFF
TRBV18	TRBJ2-7	TRBD1	few	TGTGCCAGCTCACGTAAGGGCGCCGGGACAGGGGGCTACGAGCAGTACTTC	CASSRKGAGTGGYEQYF
TRBV20-1	TRBJ2-7	-	many	TGCAGTGCTAGGGATCACTACGAGCAGTACTTC	CSARDHYEQYF
TRBV20-1	TRBJ2-7	-	many	TGCAGTGCTAGATTCGGGACCGAGTCCTACGAGCAGTACTTC	CSARFGTESYEQYF
TRBV3-1	TRBJ2-1	TRBD2	many	TGTGCCAGCAGATCTAGCGGGAGTGAGCAGTTCTTC	CASRSSGSEQFF
TRBV20-1	TRBJ2-1	TRBD1	many	TGCAGTGCTAGCTCCACGGCTAGGGGGACAGGCAATGAGCAGTTCTTC	CSASSTARGTGNEQFF
TRBV3-1	TRBJ2-7	TRBD2	-	TGTGCCAGCAGCTCGCGGACTAGTCAAAGTGTGTACGAGCAGTACTTC	CASSSRTSQSVYEQYF
TRBV3-1	TRBJ2-7	-	few	TGTGCCAGCAGCCAAGTGGTGGGGTACTACGAGCAGTACTTC	CASSQVVGYYEQYF
TRBV7-9	TRBJ2-2	-	few	TGTGCCAGCAGCTTACTATCCGGGGAGCTGTTTTTT	CASSLLSGELFF
TRBV15	TRBJ2-2	-	-	TGTGCCACCAGCAGCGGGTTGAACACCGGGGAGCTGTTTTTT	CATSSGLNTGELFF
TRBV5-1	TRBJ2-7	-	many	TGCGCCAGCAGCTCTCCCGGACGGAAATTGTACGAGCAGTACTTC	CASSSPGRKLYEQYF
TRBV7-8	TRBJ2-1	-	many	TGTGCCAGCAGCTCCGAGGCAAAAAATTTCTATGAGCAGTTCTTC	CASSSEAKNFYEQFF
TRBV20-1	TRBJ2-2	-	-	TGCAGTGCTAGACTAGTAGTGGGGACCGGGGAGCTGTTTTTT	CSARLVVGTGELFF
TRBV2	TRBJ1-1	-	many	TGTGCCAGCAGCGCCACAGATGGAGCTTTCTTT	CASSATDGAFF
TRBV5-6	TRBJ2-1	TRBD2	many	TGTGCCAGCAGCTCCTCCCGACTGCGGGGGTCCTACAATGAGCAGTTCTTC	CASSSSRLRGSYNEQFF
TRBV3-1	TRBJ1-6	TRBD1	many	TGTGCCAGCAGCCAAGACGGGACAGGGAGGAATTCACCCCTCCACTTT	CASSQDGTGRNSPLHF
TRBV5-1	TRBJ2-3	TRBD2	few	TGCGCCAGCAGCTTTAGCGGGAAGAGCACAGATACGCAGTATTTT	CASSFSGKSTDTQYF